This T cell receptor (beta chain) was sequenced in a study of T cell changes during pregnancy in multiple sclerosis (dated by TCRdb to about 2019). For the wider study: The study examined how the T cell repertoire changed over the course of pregnancy in women with multiple sclerosis.

Note on this clone: The specificity of this receptor is unknown. No much larger clone exists at a distance of one base, and base qualities are not known.

The CDR3, from cysteine to phenylalanine, totals 15 residues. Just the 45-base CDR3 DNA is kept, in frame starting at base 1. As encoded in the germline V gene, CDR1 is MDHEN while CDR2 is SYDVKM. Receptor libraries were prepared by the immunoSEQ multiplex PCR assay. Held by TCRdb, this immuneACCESS table contains in-frame sequences only and omits some clones. Under half of the omission traces to an unresolved V gene where checked; the cause of the rest is unknown. Here the sample has around 95,000 clones; 90% to 95% occur a single time. The ten largest account for roughly 2.3% of the sample. The sample consisted of peripheral blood, taken after pregnancy. This clonotype was sampled from a female donor in good health, enrolled as a control in a pregnancy study. The receptor chain draws on TRBV28 and TRBJ2-5; TRBD1 lines up with 9 middle nucleotides. TRBJ2-7 explains the end of the DNA better; the J call may be wrong. The CDR3 reads CASSLTGTGLAEQYF. The DNA is as follows: TGTGCCAGCAGTTTAACTGGGACAGGGCTGGCCGAGCAGTACTTC.